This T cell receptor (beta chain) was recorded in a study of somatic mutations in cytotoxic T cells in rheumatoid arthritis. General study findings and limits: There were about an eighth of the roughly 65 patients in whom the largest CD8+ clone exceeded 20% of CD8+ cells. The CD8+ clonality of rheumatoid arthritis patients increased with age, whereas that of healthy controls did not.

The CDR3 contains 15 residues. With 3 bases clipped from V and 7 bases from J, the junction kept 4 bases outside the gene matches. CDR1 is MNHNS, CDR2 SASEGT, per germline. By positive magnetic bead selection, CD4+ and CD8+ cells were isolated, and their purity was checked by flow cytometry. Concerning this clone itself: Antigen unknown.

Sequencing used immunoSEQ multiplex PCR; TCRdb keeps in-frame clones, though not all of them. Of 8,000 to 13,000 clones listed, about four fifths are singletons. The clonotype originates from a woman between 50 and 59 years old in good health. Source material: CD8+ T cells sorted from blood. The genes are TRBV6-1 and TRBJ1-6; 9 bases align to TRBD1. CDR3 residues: CASSERTGENSPLHF. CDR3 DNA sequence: TGTGCCAGCAGTGAGCGGACAGGGGAAAATTCACCCCTCCACTTT.